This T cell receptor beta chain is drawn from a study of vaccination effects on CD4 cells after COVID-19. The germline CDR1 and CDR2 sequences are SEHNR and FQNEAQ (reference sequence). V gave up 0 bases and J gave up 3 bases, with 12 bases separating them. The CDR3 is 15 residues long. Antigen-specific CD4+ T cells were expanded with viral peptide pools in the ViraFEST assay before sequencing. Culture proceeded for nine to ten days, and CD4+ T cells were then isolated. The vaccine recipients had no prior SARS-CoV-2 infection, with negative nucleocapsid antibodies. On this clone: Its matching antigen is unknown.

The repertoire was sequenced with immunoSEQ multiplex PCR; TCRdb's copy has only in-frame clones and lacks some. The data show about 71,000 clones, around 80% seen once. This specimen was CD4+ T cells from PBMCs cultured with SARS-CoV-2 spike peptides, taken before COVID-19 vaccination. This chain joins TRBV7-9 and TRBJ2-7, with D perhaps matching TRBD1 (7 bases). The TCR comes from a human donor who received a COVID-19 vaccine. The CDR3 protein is CASSLAGGQSYEQYV. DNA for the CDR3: TGTGCCAGCAGCTTAGCCGGGGGACAGAGCTACGAGCAGTACGTC.